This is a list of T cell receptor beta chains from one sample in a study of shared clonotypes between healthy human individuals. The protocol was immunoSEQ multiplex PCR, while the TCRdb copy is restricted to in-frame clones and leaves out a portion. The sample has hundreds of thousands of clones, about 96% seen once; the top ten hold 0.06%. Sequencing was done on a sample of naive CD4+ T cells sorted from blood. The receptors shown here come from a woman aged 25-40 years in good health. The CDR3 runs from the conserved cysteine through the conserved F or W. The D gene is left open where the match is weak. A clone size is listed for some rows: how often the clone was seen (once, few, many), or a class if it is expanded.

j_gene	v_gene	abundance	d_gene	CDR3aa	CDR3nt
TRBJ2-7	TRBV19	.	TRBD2	CASSQRALAGGPVYEQYF	TGTGCCAGTAGTCAGAGGGCCCTAGCGGGAGGGCCAGTTTATGAGCAGTACTTC
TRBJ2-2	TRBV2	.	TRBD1	CASKYRGKDTGELFF	TGTGCCAGCAAGTACAGGGGAAAGGACACCGGGGAGCTGTTTTTT
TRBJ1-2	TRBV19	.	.	CASSILGTYSYPGYTF	TGTGCCAGTAGTATCCTTGGGACCTACTCTTACCCGGGCTACACCTTC
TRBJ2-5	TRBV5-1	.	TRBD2	CASSLGTSGRAVRETQYF	TGCGCCAGCAGCTTGGGGACTAGCGGGAGGGCTGTGAGGGAGACCCAGTACTTC
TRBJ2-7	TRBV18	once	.	CASSRGLNQDEQYF	TGTGCCAGCTCCCGAGGACTAAATCAGGACGAGCAGTACTTC
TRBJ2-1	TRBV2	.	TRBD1	CASSEGQDRYNEQFF	TGTGCCAGCAGTGAAGGGCAGGACAGGTACAATGAGCAGTTCTTC
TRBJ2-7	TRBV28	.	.	CASRSATVVEQYF	TGTGCCAGCAGATCGGCAACGGTGGTCGAGCAGTACTTC
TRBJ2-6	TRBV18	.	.	CASSPGPVGPTSGANVLTF	TGTGCCAGCTCCCCGGGACCGGTAGGACCTACATCTGGGGCCAACGTCCTGACTTTC
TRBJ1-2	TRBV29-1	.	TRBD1	CSAPRDRGSQGGYTF	TGCAGCGCCCCCCGGGACAGGGGTTCCCAGGGGGGCTACACCTTC
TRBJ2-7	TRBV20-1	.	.	CSVFELAEQYF	TGCAGTGTCTTTGAGTTGGCCGAGCAGTACTTC
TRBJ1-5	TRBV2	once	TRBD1	CASSEGQGAGSNQPQHF	TGTGCCAGCAGTGAAGGACAGGGGGCTGGTAGCAATCAGCCCCAGCATTTT
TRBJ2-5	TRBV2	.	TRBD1	CASRGSTGELVLRETQYF	TGTGCCAGCAGGGGTTCGACAGGGGAGTTAGTGTTGAGGGAGACCCAGTACTTC
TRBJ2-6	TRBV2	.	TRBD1	CASSHRGQSTGANVLTF	TGTGCCAGCAGTCACAGGGGGCAGTCGACTGGGGCCAACGTCCTGACTTTC
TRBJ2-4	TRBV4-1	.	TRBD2	CASSRAFRQGLAGGVSKNIQYF	TGCGCCAGCAGCCGCGCATTTCGGCAGGGACTAGCGGGAGGAGTTTCCAAAAACATTCAGTACTTC
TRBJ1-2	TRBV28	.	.	CASSLGYYGYTF	TGTGCCAGCAGTTTAGGGTACTATGGCTACACCTTC
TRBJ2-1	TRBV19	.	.	CASRDNRSYNEQFF	TGTGCCAGTCGAGATAATCGATCCTACAATGAGCAGTTCTTC
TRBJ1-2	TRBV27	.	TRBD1	CASSNKTGGYNYGYTF	TGTGCCAGCAGTAACAAAACAGGGGGCTATAACTATGGCTACACCTTC
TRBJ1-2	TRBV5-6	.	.	CASSFLTAGSDYGYTF	TGTGCCAGCAGCTTTTTAACAGCCGGAAGTGACTATGGCTACACCTTC
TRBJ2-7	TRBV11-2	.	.	CASSLVAGINYEQYF	TGTGCCAGCAGCTTAGTTGCAGGGATAAACTACGAGCAGTACTTC
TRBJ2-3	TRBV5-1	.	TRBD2	CASSLSLREDTDTQYF	TGCGCCAGCAGCTTGAGTTTGCGGGAGGACACAGATACGCAGTATTTT
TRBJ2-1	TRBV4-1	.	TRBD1	CASSQYRGRSYNEQFF	TGCGCCAGCAGCCAATACAGGGGTAGGTCCTACAATGAGCAGTTCTTC
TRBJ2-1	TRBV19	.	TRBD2	CASDPGLAVSSYNEQFF	TGTGCCAGTGATCCGGGACTAGCGGTAAGCTCCTACAATGAGCAGTTCTTC
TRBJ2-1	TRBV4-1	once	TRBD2	CASSQDAGTRFYNEQFF	TGCGCCAGCAGCCAAGATGCGGGGACTAGATTCTACAATGAGCAGTTCTTC
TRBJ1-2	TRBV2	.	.	CASRQGGVGYTF	TGTGCCAGCAGACAAGGGGGTGTTGGCTACACCTTC
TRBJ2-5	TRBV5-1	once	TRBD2	CASSLAPGGRETQYF	TGCGCCAGCAGCTTGGCCCCTGGCGGGAGGGAGACCCAGTACTTC
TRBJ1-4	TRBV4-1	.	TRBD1	CASSQGQGPTNEKLFF	TGCGCCAGCAGCCAAGGACAGGGACCCACTAATGAAAAACTGTTTTTT
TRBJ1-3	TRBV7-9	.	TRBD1	CASSSNRQGGTPHTIYF	TGTGCCAGCAGTTCAAATCGACAGGGGGGTACCCCCCACACCATATATTTT
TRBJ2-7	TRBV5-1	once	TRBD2	CASSYSGSEYEQYF	TGCGCCAGCAGCTATAGCGGGAGCGAGTACGAGCAGTACTTC